The entry that follows covers one T cell receptor (beta chain) sequence. These data originate in a study of blood T cell repertoires in COVID-19. Background on the study: From T cells, B-cell-depleted T cells, or PBMCs came the material, which was cDNA or gDNA.

In the authors' methods: Scientists estimated how many nucleated cells there were by amplifying reference gene primers. The repertoire was sequenced with immunoSEQ multiplex PCR; TCRdb's copy has only in-frame clones and lacks some. Clonal size and the V and J genes are those of that table, whereas D and trimming came from the DNA. The data contain 65,000 to 70,000 clones, about 85% of them seen just once; the ten biggest clones take up around 3.2%. Trimming pared 4 bases from V and 4 bases from J, leaving 11 bases between. Germline V lookup: CDR1 GTSNPN, CDR2 SVGIG (reference sequence). The CDR3 sequence is 12 residues long.

V and J are TRBV30 and TRBJ2-7; D is perhaps TRBD1 (5 bases). The source material was peripheral blood. The TCR originated in a man at least 80 years old with acute or convalescent COVID-19. The CDR3: CAWTGLTYEQYF. CDR3 in DNA: TGTGCCTGGACAGGGCTAACTTACGAGCAGTACTTC.